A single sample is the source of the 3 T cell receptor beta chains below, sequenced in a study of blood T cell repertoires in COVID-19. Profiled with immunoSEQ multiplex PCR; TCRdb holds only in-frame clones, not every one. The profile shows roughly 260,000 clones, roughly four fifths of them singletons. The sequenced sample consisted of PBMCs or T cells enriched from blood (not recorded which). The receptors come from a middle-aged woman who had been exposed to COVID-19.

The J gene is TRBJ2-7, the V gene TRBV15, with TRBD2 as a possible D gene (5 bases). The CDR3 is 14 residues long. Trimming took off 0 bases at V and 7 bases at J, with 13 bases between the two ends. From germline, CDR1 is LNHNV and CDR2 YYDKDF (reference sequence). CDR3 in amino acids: CATSRDMGAGEQYF. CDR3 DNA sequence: TGTGCCACCAGCAGAGATATGGGAGCCGGAGAGCAGTACTTC.

This CDR3 is CASRDRQGGSYEQYF. CDR3 DNA sequence: TGTGCCAGCAGGGATAGACAGGGCGGCTCCTACGAGCAGTACTTC. The chain is built from TRBV6-5 and TRBJ2-7, with TRBD1 matching 7 bases. The CDR3 totals 15 residues. V gave up 6 bases and J gave up 0 bases; unmatched junction bases: 8. CDR1 and CDR2 from the germline V gene are MNHEY and SVGAGI.

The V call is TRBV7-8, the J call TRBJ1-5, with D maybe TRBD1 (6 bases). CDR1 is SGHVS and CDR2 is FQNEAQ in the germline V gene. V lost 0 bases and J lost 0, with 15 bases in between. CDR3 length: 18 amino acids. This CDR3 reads CASSLATRDTHSNQPQHF. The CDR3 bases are TGTGCCAGCAGCTTAGCGACCCGGGACACCCATAGCAATCAGCCCCAGCATTTT. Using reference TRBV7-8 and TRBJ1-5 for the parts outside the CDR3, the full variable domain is GAGVSQSPRYKVAKRGQDVALRCDPISGHVSLFWYQQALGQGPEFLTYFQNEAQLDKSGLPSDRFFAERPEGSVSTLKIQRTQQEDSAVYLCASSLATRDTHSNQPQHFGDGTRLSIL.